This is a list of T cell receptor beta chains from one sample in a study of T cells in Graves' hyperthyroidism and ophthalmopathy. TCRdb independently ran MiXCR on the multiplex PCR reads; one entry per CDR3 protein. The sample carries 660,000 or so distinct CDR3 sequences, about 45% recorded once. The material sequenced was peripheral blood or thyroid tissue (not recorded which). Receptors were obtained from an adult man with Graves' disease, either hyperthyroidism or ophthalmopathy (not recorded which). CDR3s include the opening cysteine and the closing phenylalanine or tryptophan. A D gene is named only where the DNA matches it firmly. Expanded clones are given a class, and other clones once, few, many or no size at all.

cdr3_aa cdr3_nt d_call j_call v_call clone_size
CAARPGGNTEAFF TGTGCCGCCCGCCCCGGGGGGAACACTGAAGCTTTCTTT NA TRBJ1-1 TRBV25-1 NA
CATSVRRTGGLNTEAFF TGTGCCACCAGCGTGCGAAGGACAGGGGGCTTGAACACTGAAGCTTTCTTT TRBD1 TRBJ1-1 TRBV15 NA
CSGGTGGRPYEQYF TGCAGTGGCGGGACAGGGGGGCGACCCTACGAGCAGTACTTC TRBD1 TRBJ2-7 TRBV20-1 NA
CASSARQGIGTEAFF TGTGCCAGCAGCGCGCGACAGGGGATCGGGACTGAAGCTTTCTTT TRBD1 TRBJ1-1 TRBV7-9 NA
CASSFSLGGNSNQPQHF TGTGCCAGCAGTTTCTCTCTTGGGGGTAACAGCAATCAGCCCCAGCATTTT NA TRBJ1-5 TRBV12-3/TRBV12-4 NA
CASSFPPGTGFNYGYTF TGTGCCAGCAGCTTCCCCCCCGGGACGGGATTCAACTATGGCTACACCTTC NA TRBJ1-2 TRBV19 NA
CASALGEYQPQHF TGTGCCAGCGCCCTGGGGGAGTATCAGCCCCAGCATTTT NA TRBJ1-5 TRBV12-3/TRBV12-4 NA
CASSIETSGTDTQYF TGTGCCAGTAGTATTGAGACTAGCGGCACAGATACGCAGTATTTT TRBD2 TRBJ2-3 TRBV19 few
CSARDRGEKGYGYTF TGCAGTGCTAGAGATAGGGGGGAAAAGGGCTATGGCTACACCTTC NA TRBJ1-2 TRBV20-1 NA
CATGQANTEAFF TGTGCCACGGGACAGGCCAACACTGAAGCTTTCTTT TRBD1 TRBJ1-1 TRBV10-3 many
CASSDRASGANVLTF TGTGCCAGCAGTGACAGGGCTTCTGGGGCCAACGTCCTGACTTTC NA TRBJ2-6 TRBV6-4 NA
CSSPGQMNEKLFF TGCAGCAGTCCGGGACAGATGAATGAAAAACTGTTTTTT TRBD1 TRBJ1-4 TRBV29-1 NA
CASSPTSLAGTGELFF TGTGCCAGCAGCCCAACGTCTCTAGCGGGCACCGGGGAGCTGTTTTTT TRBD2 TRBJ2-2 TRBV7-6 many
CSVWTGGWGQPQHF TGCAGCGTTTGGACAGGGGGATGGGGCCAGCCCCAGCATTTT TRBD1 TRBJ1-5 TRBV29-1 once
CASTLTGGIGYTF TGTGCCAGCACTCTAACAGGGGGAATTGGCTACACCTTC TRBD1 TRBJ1-2 TRBV7-9 NA
CASSLRLAGGFRTGELFF TGTGCCAGCAGTTTAAGGCTAGCGGGAGGCTTTAGGACCGGGGAGCTGTTTTTT TRBD2 TRBJ2-2 TRBV12-3/TRBV12-4 NA
CASSPGGGVAYPYEQYF TGTGCCAGCAGCCCAGGAGGGGGCGTTGCGTACCCCTACGAGCAGTACTTC NA TRBJ2-7 TRBV7-9 NA
CSASGTGDMETQYF TGCAGTGCTAGCGGGACAGGGGATATGGAGACCCAGTACTTC TRBD1 TRBJ2-5 TRBV20-1 once
CASTPRADFAYEQYF TGTGCCAGTACCCCGCGCGCCGATTTTGCCTACGAGCAGTACTTC NA TRBJ2-7 TRBV19 few
CVSSLGSTEAFF TGCGTCAGCAGCTTAGGGAGCACTGAAGCTTTCTTT NA TRBJ1-1 TRBV10-2 NA
CASSLRPGGSGNTEAFF TGTGCCAGCAGCTTGCGCCCAGGGGGCTCTGGGAACACTGAAGCTTTCTTT TRBD1 TRBJ1-1 TRBV7-2 few
CSARAAGTVTYEQYF TGCAGTGCTAGAGCTGCCGGGACAGTGACCTACGAGCAGTACTTC TRBD1 TRBJ2-7 TRBV20-1 NA
CAWSPLLNTEAFF TGTGCCTGGAGCCCCCTTCTGAACACTGAAGCTTTCTTT NA TRBJ1-1 TRBV7-8 NA
CASSQEGQVQVRGYTF TGCGCCAGCAGCCAAGAGGGACAGGTACAAGTGCGTGGCTACACCTTC TRBD1 TRBJ1-2 TRBV2 NA